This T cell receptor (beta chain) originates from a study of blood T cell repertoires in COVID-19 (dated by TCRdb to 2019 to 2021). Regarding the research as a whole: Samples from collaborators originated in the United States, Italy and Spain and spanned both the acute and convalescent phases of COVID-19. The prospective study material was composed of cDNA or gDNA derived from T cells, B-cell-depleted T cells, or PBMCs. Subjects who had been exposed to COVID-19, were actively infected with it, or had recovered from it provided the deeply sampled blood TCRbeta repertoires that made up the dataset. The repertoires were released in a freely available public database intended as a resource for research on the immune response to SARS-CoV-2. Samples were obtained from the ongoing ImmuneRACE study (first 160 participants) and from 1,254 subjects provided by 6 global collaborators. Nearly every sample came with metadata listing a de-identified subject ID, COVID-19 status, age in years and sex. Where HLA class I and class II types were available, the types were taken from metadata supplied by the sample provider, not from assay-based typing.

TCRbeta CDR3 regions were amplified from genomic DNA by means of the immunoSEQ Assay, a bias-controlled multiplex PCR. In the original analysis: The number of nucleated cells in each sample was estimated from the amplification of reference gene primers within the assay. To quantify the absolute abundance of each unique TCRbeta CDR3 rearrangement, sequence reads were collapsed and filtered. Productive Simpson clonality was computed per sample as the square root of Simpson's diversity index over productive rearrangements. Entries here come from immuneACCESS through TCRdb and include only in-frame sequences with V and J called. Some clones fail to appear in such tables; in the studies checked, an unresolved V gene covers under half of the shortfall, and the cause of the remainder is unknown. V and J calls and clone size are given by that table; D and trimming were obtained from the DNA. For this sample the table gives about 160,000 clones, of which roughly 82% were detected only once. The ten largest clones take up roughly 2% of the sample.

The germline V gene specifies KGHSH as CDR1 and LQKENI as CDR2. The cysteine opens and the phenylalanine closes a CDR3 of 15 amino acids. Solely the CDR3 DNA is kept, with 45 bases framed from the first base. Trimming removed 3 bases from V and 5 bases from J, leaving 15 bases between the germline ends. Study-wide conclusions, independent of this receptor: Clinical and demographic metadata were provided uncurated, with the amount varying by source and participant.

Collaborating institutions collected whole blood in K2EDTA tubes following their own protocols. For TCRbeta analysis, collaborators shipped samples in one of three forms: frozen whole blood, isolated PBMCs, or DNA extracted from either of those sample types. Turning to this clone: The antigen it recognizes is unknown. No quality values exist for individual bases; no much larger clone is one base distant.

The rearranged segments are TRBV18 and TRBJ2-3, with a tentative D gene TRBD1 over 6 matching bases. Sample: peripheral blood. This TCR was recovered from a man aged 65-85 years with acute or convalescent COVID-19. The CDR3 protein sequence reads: CASSPPGAEGDTQYF. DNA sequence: TGTGCCAGCTCACCTCCAGGGGCCGAGGGAGATACGCAGTATTTT.